The 19 T cell receptor beta chains below were found in one sample sequenced in a study of radiotherapy plus CTLA-4 blockade in lung cancer. Clones were sequenced by immunoSEQ multiplex PCR, and TCRdb holds only the in-frame ones, with some missing. Of around 72,000 clones in the sample, over 65% were seen once. The sequenced sample was peripheral blood, obtained from a patient treated with radiotherapy plus ipilimumab. The receptors were sampled from a human donor with non-small cell lung cancer who had a complete response to radiotherapy plus ipilimumab.

This clone occurred a few times. The rearrangement links TRBV19 to TRBJ2-3; TRBD1 matches at 7 bases. CDR1 is LNHDA and CDR2 is SQIVND in the germline V gene (reference sequence). This CDR3 comprises 15 residues. Trimming took 1 base from V and 4 from J; bases not matched to a gene: 5. CDR3 nucleotides: TGTGCCAGTAGTATAGGCGGGCAGGGGGCAGATACGCAGTATTTT. This codes for CASSIGGQGADTQYF.

The chain recombines TRBV4-2 with TRBJ2-3; 9 positions match TRBD2. The germline V gene encodes CDR1 LGHNA and CDR2 YNFKEQ. The J segment lost 2 bases and the V segment lost 0 bases, leaving 12 bases of the junction unmatched. CDR3 length equals 19 residues. DNA for the CDR3: TGTGCCAGCAGCCAAGATGGAAGGCGGGGGGGCGGGAACACAGATACGCAGTATTTT. Its translation is CASSQDGRRGGGNTDTQYF.

This clone was picked up one time. The genes are TRBV19 and TRBJ2-1; tentatively, D is TRBD2 (5 bases). The germline CDR1 and CDR2 sequences are LNHDA and SQIVND (reference sequence). Trimming removed 3 bases from V and 0 bases from J, with 15 bases in between. This CDR3 comprises 17 residues. CDR3 loop: CASSIWPSLSSYNEQFF. DNA for the CDR3: TGTGCCAGTAGTATCTGGCCTAGCCTCTCCTCCTACAATGAGCAGTTCTTC.

The J gene is TRBJ2-7, the V gene TRBV6-5; D unclear. The CDR3 has 15 residues. CDR1 is MNHEY and CDR2 is SVGAGI in the germline V gene. The V and J ends lost 2 bases and 0 bases respectively, with 11 bases between them. The CDR3 DNA reads as TGTGCCAGCAGTTACGGCGGTCAGAGCTCCTACGAGCAGTACGTC. Residues: CASSYGGQSSYEQYV.

The J gene is TRBJ2-7, the V gene TRBV5-4; perhaps TRBD1 as D (5 bases). Germline CDR1 is SGHNT and CDR2 is YYREEE (reference sequence). The CDR3 contains 13 residues. Trimming cost V 2 bases and J 4 bases, with 10 bases left between them. The CDR3 nucleotides are TGTGCCAGCAGCTTAGGACACCAATACGAGCAGTACGTC. Encoded protein: CASSLGHQYEQYV.

This sequence joins TRBV11-3 and TRBJ2-7; D may match TRBD1 or TRBD2 (5 bases each). There are 15 residues in the CDR3. Looked up from germline, CDR1 is SGHNT and CDR2 is YENEEA. Trimming removed 5 bases at V and 1 base at J, with 15 bases between. CDR3 DNA: TGTGCCAGCAGCCCCCGGGACGCGTTATCCTACGAGCAGTACTTC. This gives the protein CASSPRDALSYEQYF. Full variable domain (missing parts from reference TRBV11-3 and TRBJ2-7): EAGVVQSPRYKIIEKKQPVAFWCNPISGHNTLYWYLQNLGQGPELLIRYENEEAVDDSQLPKDRFSAERLKGVDSTLKIQPAELGDSAVYLCASSPRDALSYEQYFGPGTRLTVT.

V usage is TRBV7-8 and J usage is TRBJ1-2; possible D gene TRBD1, 6 bases. The CDR3 is made up of 15 amino acids. Germline V gene sequence: CDR1 SGHVS, CDR2 FQNEAQ. Trimming pared 0 bases from V and 2 bases from J, leaving 10 bases between. The CDR3 spells CASSLAGALNYGYTF. CDR3 nucleotide sequence: TGTGCCAGCAGCTTAGCGGGGGCGCTGAACTATGGCTACACCTTC.

The chain joins TRBV10-1 to TRBJ1-2; 9 nucleotides agree with TRBD1. The CDR3 length is 15 residues. The trim removed 9 bases at V and 3 bases at J, leaving 11 bases unmatched. In germline, CDR1 is WNHNN, CDR2 SYGVQD (reference sequence). The CDR3 region is CARPPRQGEDYGYTF. CDR3 DNA: TGCGCCAGGCCTCCCCGACAGGGGGAGGACTATGGCTACACCTTC.

The chain is built from TRBV6-5 and TRBJ2-5; the D gene is possibly TRBD1 (5 bases). The DNA matches TRBJ2-7 better at its end, which makes the J call doubtful. This CDR3 spans 14 amino acids. From germline, CDR1 is MNHEY and CDR2 SVGAGI. Here the CDR3 reads CASRGHSESYEQYF. DNA for the CDR3: TGTGCCAGCAGAGGACACAGCGAATCCTACGAGCAGTACTTC.

The chain uses TRBV9 and TRBJ1-2, with TRBD1 matching over 9 bases. The CDR3 contains 12 residues. CDR1 and CDR2 (germline): SGDLS, YYNGEE. With V trimmed by 4 bases and J by 13 bases, 8 bases remained unmatched. This CDR3 is CASSLPGQGLTF. In DNA form, the CDR3 reads TGTGCCAGCAGCTTACCGGGACAGGGTCTCACCTTC.

V usage is TRBV25-1 and J usage is TRBJ1-2, with D unclear. Germline V gene sequence: CDR1 MGHDK, CDR2 SYGVNS. The CDR3 has 16 residues. V lost 1 base and J 7 bases, leaving 19 bases between the germline ends. In DNA form, the CDR3 reads TGTGCCAGCAGTGAATCCCACGGCATAGGCCGCTCTGGCTACACCTTC. This gives the protein CASSESHGIGRSGYTF.

The V call is TRBV7-9, the J call TRBJ2-6; no firm D call. Germline V gives CDR1 SEHNR, CDR2 FQNEAQ (reference sequence). The CDR3 is 16 amino acids. V lost 4 bases and J lost 2, with 12 bases in between. CDR3: CASSSQSGTGANVLTF. The CDR3 DNA reads TGTGCCAGCAGCTCCCAGAGTGGAACTGGGGCCAACGTCCTGACTTTC.

This chain links TRBV30 with TRBJ2-7, with a weak D call TRBD2 (6 bases). Trimming took off 1 base at V and 4 bases at J, with 14 bases between the two ends. Germline-derived CDR1 and CDR2 are GTSNPN and SVGIG (reference sequence). CDR3 length equals 14 residues. Here the CDR3 reads CAWSAPEGGYEQYV. In DNA form, the CDR3 reads TGTGCCTGGAGTGCACCGGAGGGTGGGTACGAGCAGTACGTC.

This sequence joins TRBV4-3 and TRBJ2-1, with D perhaps being TRBD1 or TRBD2 (5 bases each). Germline CDR1 reads LGHNA; CDR2 reads YSLEER. The CDR3 has 13 amino acids. The ends were cut back, 0 bases at V and 12 bases at J, with 12 bases in the middle. Here the CDR3 reads CASSQDRTGRQFF. The CDR3 nucleotides are TGCGCCAGCAGCCAAGATAGGACGGGGCGGCAGTTCTTC.

The chain combines TRBV11-2 with TRBJ1-2; D is perhaps TRBD1 (5 bases). V was trimmed by 5 bases and J by 5 bases, leaving 15 bases between them. The length of the CDR3 is 14 residues. Germline CDR1 SGHAT, CDR2 FQNNGV. CDR3 nucleotides: TGTGCCAGCAGCGTAGGGACTACCTGGTATGGCTACACCTTC. Translating gives CASSVGTTWYGYTF.

CDR3 in DNA: TGTGCCAGCAGTGGGAGTTGGTCTGGGGCCAACGTCCTGACTTTC. The encoded protein is CASSGSWSGANVLTF. The V and J genes are TRBV2 and TRBJ2-6; D remains ambiguous. Germline V gives CDR1 SNHLY, CDR2 FYNNEI. V was clipped by 4 bases and J by 1 base, with 8 bases between them. The length of the CDR3 is 15 residues.

The chain couples TRBV28 to TRBJ2-7; a possible D gene is TRBD2 (6 bases). Germline V gives CDR1 MDHEN, CDR2 SYDVKM. With 8 bases removed from V and 6 bases from J, the gap between germline ends came to 23 bases. CDR3 size: 15 residues. CDR3: CASVSGGTGRGEQYV. In nucleotides, the CDR3 is TGTGCCAGCGTATCTGGAGGAACGGGGCGGGGCGAGCAGTACGTC.

This clone appeared once. The CDR3 protein is CASSRTGDSYEQYF. CDR3 nucleotides: TGTGCCAGCAGTAGGACAGGGGACTCCTACGAGCAGTACTTC. The chain uses TRBV9 and TRBJ2-7; 9 positions agree with TRBD1. This CDR3 has 14 residues. The V gene end was trimmed by 5 bases and the J gene end by 0 bases; junction bases not matched to a gene: 3. In germline, CDR1 is SGDLS, CDR2 YYNGEE.

The chain is built from TRBV30 and TRBJ1-2; D perhaps matches TRBD1 (6 bases). V gave up 4 bases and J gave up 4 bases, with 16 bases separating them. The CDR3 is 14 amino acids. The V gene's germline CDR1 is GTSNPN and CDR2 SVGIG (reference sequence). The DNA of the CDR3 is TGTGCCTGGACTTTGACAGGAGTTCTCTATGGCTACACCTTC. This codes for CAWTLTGVLYGYTF.